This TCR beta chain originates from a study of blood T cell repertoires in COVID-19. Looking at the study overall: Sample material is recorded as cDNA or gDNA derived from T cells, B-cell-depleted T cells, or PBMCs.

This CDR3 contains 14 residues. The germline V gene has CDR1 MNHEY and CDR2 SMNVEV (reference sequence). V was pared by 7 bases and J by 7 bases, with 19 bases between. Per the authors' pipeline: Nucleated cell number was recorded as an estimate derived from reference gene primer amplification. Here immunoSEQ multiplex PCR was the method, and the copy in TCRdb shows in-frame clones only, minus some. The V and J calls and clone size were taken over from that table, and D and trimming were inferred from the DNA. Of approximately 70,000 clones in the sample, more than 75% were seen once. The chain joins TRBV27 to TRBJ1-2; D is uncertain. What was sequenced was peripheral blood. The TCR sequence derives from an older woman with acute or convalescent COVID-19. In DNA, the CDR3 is TGTGCCAGCACCTCAGACCCCAGGTACGGTGGCTACACCTTC. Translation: CASTSDPRYGGYTF.